A selection of T cell receptor beta chains follows, all from one sample in a study of blood T cells in healthy people across ages. Via MiXCR, TCRdb re-called the 5' RACE reads, giving one row per CDR3 protein. Here the sample spans around 990,000 distinct CDR3 sequences, approximately 38% being singletons. Source material: blood. The receptors derive from a man aged 18 to 35 in good health. Each CDR3 is given with its conserved first and last residue. The D gene is left open where the match is weak. Some rows have no size entry. The others give once, few or many, or a class for an expanded clone.

d_call,j_call,clone_size,v_call,cdr3_aa,cdr3_nt
TRBD1,TRBJ2-5,.,TRBV10-3,CAIEGDGLQGQYF,TGTGCCATCGAGGGGGACGGTTTACAGGGGCAGTACTTC
.,TRBJ2-5,.,TRBV27,CASSLLRTGGTQYF,TGTGCCAGCAGTTTACTGCGGACCGGAGGGACCCAGTACTTC
TRBD2,TRBJ2-2,.,TRBV20-1,CSARDGEGTGELFF,TGCAGTGCTAGAGATGGGGAGGGCACCGGGGAGCTGTTTTTT
TRBD2,TRBJ2-7,.,TRBV7-3,CASSLNPSGSSYNEQYF,TGTGCCAGCAGCTTAAATCCTAGCGGAAGCTCCTACAATGAGCAGTACTTC
TRBD1,TRBJ2-3,.,TRBV5-8,CASSGPPGTERTDTQYF,TGTGCCAGCAGCGGGCCCCCCGGGACAGAACGCACAGATACGCAGTATTTT
TRBD2,TRBJ2-3,few,TRBV7-2,CASSLIAGRAPSTDTQYF,TGTGCCAGCAGCTTAATAGCGGGGCGGGCCCCTAGCACAGATACGCAGTATTTT
TRBD2,TRBJ2-7,.,TRBV10-3,CAISELSGGSYNEQYF,TGTGCCATCAGTGAGCTTAGCGGGGGCTCCTACAATGAGCAGTACTTC
.,TRBJ1-2,few,TRBV7-2,CASSLVSIQLGNYGYTF,TGTGCCAGCAGCTTAGTGTCGATACAGCTGGGTAACTATGGCTACACCTTC
TRBD1,TRBJ2-6,.,TRBV3-1,CASSQDRSDRVLRDGANVLTF,TGTGCCAGCAGCCAAGATCGGTCAGACAGGGTTCTCCGGGATGGGGCCAACGTCCTGACTTTC
TRBD1,TRBJ1-5,.,TRBV12-3/TRBV12-4,CASRLTGDSNQPQHF,TGTGCCAGCAGGCTGACAGGGGATAGCAATCAGCCCCAGCATTTT
TRBD2,TRBJ2-2,.,TRBV9,CASSPKYSSGLTGELFF,TGTGCCAGCAGCCCCAAATATTCTAGCGGACTGACCGGGGAGCTGTTTTTT
TRBD1,TRBJ2-2,few,TRBV6-5,CASSSETGGSYTGELFF,TGTGCCAGCAGTTCAGAGACAGGGGGCTCATACACCGGGGAGCTGTTTTTT
.,TRBJ1-2,few,TRBV10-3,CAISASVLVGYTF,TGTGCCATCAGTGCCTCCGTTTTGGTGGGCTACACCTTC
.,TRBJ1-1,once,TRBV6-5,CASRAERGSNTEAFF,TGTGCCAGCAGGGCCGAGAGGGGATCGAACACTGAAGCTTTCTTT
.,TRBJ2-7,once,TRBV5-6,CASSRDSPSYNEQYF,TGTGCCAGCAGCCGGGACTCTCCGTCCTACAATGAGCAGTACTTC
.,TRBJ1-1,.,TRBV12-3/TRBV12-4,CASSHDRPEAFF,TGTGCCAGCAGCCACGACAGGCCTGAAGCTTTCTTT
.,TRBJ2-3,.,TRBV14,CASSRSPGPSTDTQYF,TGTGCCAGCAGCCGATCGCCAGGGCCAAGCACAGATACGCAGTATTTT
.,TRBJ2-2,.,TRBV4-2,CASSQVGFEGGPAGELFF,TGTGCCAGCAGCCAAGTGGGTTTCGAGGGGGGGCCGGCCGGGGAGCTGTTTTTT
TRBD2,TRBJ2-1,few,TRBV6-1,CASRGTGGNEQFF,TGTGCCAGCAGGGGAACGGGGGGCAATGAGCAGTTCTTC
.,TRBJ2-1,few,TRBV2,CATYAVPGNEQFF,TGTGCCACCTACGCTGTTCCAGGCAATGAGCAGTTCTTC
TRBD1,TRBJ1-2,few,TRBV27,CASSSGQGLGYTF,TGTGCCAGCAGTTCGGGACAGGGCCTTGGCTACACCTTC
TRBD2,TRBJ2-1,many,TRBV4-3,CASSQDLAGGSYNEQFF,TGCGCCAGCAGCCAAGATTTGGCGGGGGGCTCCTACAATGAGCAGTTCTTC
.,TRBJ1-2,few,TRBV7-8,CASSLAQWLGYTF,TGTGCCAGCAGCTTAGCGCAGTGGCTCGGCTACACCTTC
.,TRBJ2-1,few,TRBV20-1,CSAKSLRNNEQFF,TGCAGTGCTAAGAGTTTAAGAAACAATGAGCAGTTCTTC